The sequence of this TCR beta chain was determined in a study of blood T cell repertoires in COVID-19. Study summary: Acute and convalescent COVID-19 samples came from the United States, Italy and Spain. Nucleic acid was either cDNA or gDNA, and it came from T cells, B-cell-depleted T cells, or PBMCs.

As processed by the authors: Cell counts per sample came from amplifying reference gene primers. Assay: immunoSEQ multiplex PCR; the TCRdb copy retains only in-frame clones and omits some. That table gives V, J and clone size, and the DNA gave D and trimming. The repertoire holds approximately 500,000 clones, with about 89% as singletons. The CDR3 has 15 residues. V lost 2 bases, J lost 5 bases, and 7 bases stayed unmatched. Germline V lookup: CDR1 KGHDR, CDR2 SFDVKD. The chain employs TRBV24-1 and TRBJ1-2; 7 bases match TRBD1. This receptor was obtained from a woman in her forties or fifties with COVID-19, enrolled during active disease. The sequencing input was peripheral blood. The CDR3 region has the DNA TGTGCCACCAGTGATTCCGGACAGGACCCATATGGCTACACCTTC. Residues: CATSDSGQDPYGYTF.